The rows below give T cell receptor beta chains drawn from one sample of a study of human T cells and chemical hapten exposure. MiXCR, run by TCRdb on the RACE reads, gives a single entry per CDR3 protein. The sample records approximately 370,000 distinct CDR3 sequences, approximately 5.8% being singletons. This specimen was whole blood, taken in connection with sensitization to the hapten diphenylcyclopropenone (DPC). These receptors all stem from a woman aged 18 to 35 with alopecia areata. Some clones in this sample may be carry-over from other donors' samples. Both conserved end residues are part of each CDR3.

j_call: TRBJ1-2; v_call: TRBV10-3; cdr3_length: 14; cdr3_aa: CAISRDRASNGYTF
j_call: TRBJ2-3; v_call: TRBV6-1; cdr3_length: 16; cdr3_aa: CASSDWGAPSTDTQYF
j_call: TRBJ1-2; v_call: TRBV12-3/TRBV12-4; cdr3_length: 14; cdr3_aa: CASSEPNLNYGYTF
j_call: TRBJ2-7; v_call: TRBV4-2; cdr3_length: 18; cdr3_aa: CASSQNSAVTGGVYEQYF
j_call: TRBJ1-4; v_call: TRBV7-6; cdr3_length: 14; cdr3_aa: CASRPGVGNEKLFF
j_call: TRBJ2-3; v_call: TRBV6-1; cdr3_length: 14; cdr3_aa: CASIGGGDSDTQYF
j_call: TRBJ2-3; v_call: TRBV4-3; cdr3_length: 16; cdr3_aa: CASSQDYGSGTDTQYF
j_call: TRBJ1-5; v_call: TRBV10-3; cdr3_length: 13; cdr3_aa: CAISDRDNQPQHF
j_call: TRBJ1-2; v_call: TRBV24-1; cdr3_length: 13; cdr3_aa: CATSESGTDGYTF
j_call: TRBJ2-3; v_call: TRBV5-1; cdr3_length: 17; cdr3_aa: CASSPRRLAGGLDTQYF
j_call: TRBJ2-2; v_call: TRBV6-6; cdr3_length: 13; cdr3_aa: CASKRPGTGELFF
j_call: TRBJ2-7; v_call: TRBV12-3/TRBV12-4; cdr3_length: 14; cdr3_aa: CASSQRDRGPVQYF
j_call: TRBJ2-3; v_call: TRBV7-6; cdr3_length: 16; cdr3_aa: CASSRDGGPSTDTQYF
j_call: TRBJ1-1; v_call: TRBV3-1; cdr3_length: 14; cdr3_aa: CASSQEGHNTEAFF
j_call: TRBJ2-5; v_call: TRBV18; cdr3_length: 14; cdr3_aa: CASSSDRGFETQYF
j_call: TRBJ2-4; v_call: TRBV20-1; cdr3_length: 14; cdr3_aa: CSTGRGGSENIQYF
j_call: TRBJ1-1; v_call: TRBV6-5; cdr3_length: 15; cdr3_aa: CASSYVFEGITEAFF
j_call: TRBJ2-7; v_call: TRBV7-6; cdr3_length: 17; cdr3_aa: CASSLAPPGTLTYEQYF
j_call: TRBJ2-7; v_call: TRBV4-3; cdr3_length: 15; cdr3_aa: CASSQVADYSYEQYF
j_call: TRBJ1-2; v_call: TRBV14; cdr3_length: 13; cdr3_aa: CASSPLANYGYTF
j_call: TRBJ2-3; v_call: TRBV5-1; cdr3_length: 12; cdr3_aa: CASSFARDAQYF
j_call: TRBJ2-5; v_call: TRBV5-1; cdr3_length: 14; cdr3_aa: CASSPSGGIETQYF
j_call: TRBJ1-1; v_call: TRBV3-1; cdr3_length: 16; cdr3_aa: CASSLPPGGPDTEAFF